This T cell receptor beta chain was identified in a study of graft-versus-host responses after intestinal transplantation. Study information: Each recipient received anti-thymocyte globulin induction, then tacrolimus and steroids for 2 to 4 years.

Produced via immunoSEQ multiplex PCR; TCRdb's table is partial and in-frame only. In the table there are over 70,000 clones, 83% of which are singletons. About this clone: Its antigen is not known.

The CDR3 loop spans 16 amino acids. Trimming removed 1 base from V and 1 base from J, with 10 bases in between. The germline V gene encodes CDR1 SNHLY and CDR2 FYNNEI. The chain employs TRBV2 and TRBJ1-4; D is unclear. The TCR sequence derives from a human donor who received an intestinal transplant. The starting material was unstimulated CD8+ T cells sorted from spleen or lymph node cells, obtained before intestinal transplant. The CDR3 reads CASSEVGVRTNEKLFF. CDR3 bases: TGTGCCAGCAGTGAAGTTGGTGTGCGAACTAATGAAAAACTGTTTTTT.